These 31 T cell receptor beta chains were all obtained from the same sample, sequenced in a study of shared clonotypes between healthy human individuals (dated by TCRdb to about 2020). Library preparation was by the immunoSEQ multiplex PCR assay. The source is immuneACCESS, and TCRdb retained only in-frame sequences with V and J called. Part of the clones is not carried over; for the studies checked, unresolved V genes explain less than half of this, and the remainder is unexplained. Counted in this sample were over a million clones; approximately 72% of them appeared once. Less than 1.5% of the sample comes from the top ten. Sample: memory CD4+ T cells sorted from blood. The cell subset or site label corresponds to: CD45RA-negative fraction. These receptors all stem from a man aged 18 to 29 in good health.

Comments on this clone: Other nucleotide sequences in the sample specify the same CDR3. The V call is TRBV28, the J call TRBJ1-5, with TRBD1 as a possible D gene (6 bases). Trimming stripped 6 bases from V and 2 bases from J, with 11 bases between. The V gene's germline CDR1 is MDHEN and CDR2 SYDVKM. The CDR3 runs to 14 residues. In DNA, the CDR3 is TGTGCCAGCAGCCCCAGACAGGGCAATCAGCCCCAGCATTTT. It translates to CASSPRQGNQPQHF.

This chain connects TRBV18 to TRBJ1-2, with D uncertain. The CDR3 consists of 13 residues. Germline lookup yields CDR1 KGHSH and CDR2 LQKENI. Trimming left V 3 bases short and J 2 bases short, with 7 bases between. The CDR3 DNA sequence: TGTGCCAGCTCACCTATGACCAACTATGGCTACACCTTC. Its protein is CASSPMTNYGYTF.

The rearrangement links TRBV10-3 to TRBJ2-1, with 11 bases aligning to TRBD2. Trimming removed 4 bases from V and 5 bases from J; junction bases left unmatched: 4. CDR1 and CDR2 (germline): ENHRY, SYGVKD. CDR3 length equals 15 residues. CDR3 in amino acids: CAISASGGPNNEQFF. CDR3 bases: TGTGCCATCAGTGCTAGCGGGGGGCCAAACAATGAGCAGTTCTTC.

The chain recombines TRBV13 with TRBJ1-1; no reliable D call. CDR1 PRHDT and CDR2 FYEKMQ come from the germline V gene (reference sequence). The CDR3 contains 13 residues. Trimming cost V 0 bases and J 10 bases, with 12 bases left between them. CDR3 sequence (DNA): TGTGCCAGCAGCTTAGGGGCCCGCCTGGGAGCTTTCTTT. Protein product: CASSLGARLGAFF.

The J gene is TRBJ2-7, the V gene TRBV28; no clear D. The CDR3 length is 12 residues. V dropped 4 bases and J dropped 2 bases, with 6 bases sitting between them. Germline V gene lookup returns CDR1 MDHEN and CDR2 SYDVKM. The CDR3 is CASSWTTYEQYF. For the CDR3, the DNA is TGTGCCAGCAGTTGGACGACCTACGAGCAGTACTTC.

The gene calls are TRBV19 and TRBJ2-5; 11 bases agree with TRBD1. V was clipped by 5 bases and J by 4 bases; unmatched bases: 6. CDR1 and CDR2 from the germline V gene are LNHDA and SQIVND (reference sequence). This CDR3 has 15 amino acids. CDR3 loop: CASSPGTGGRETQYF. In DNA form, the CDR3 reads TGTGCCAGTAGTCCAGGGACAGGGGGTAGAGAGACCCAGTACTTC.

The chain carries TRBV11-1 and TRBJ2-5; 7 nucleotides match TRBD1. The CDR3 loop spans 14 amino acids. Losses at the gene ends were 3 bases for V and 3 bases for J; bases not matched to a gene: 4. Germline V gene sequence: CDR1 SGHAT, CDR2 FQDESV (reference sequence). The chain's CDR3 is CASSFPTGKETQYF. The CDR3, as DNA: TGTGCCAGCAGCTTCCCGACAGGGAAAGAGACCCAGTACTTC. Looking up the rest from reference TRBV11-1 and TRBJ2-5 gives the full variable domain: EAEVAQSPRYKITEKSQAVAFWCDPISGHATLYWYRQILGQGPELLVQFQDESVVDDSQLPKDRFSAERLKGVDSTLKIQPAELGDSAMYLCASSFPTGKETQYFGPGTRLLVL.

The CDR3 DNA reads TGCGCCAGCAGCCAAGACCCCTTCGTAGCGGGGTCCCCTACGGAGACCCAGTACTTC. It encodes CASSQDPFVAGSPTETQYF. This chain joins TRBV4-1 and TRBJ2-5; 8 bases agree with TRBD2. Germline V gene sequence: CDR1 MGHRA, CDR2 YSYEKL. After removal of 0 bases from V and 5 bases from J, the junction contained 17 bases not matched to a gene. This CDR3 region has 19 residues.

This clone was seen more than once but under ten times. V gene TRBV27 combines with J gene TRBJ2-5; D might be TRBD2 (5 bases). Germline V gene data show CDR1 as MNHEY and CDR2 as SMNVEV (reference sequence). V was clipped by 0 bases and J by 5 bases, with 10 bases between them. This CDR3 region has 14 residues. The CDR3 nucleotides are TGTGCCAGCAGTTTATCTGTCGGAGGCGAGACCCAGTACTTC. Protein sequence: CASSLSVGGETQYF.

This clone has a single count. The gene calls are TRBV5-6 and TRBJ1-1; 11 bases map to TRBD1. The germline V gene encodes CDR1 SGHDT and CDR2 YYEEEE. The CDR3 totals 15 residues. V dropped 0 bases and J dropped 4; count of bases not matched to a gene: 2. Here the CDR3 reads CASSLGGTGGTEAFF. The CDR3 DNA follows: TGTGCCAGCAGCTTGGGCGGGACAGGGGGCACTGAAGCTTTCTTT. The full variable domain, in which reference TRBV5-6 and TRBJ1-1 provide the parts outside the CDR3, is DAGVTQSPTHLIKTRGQQVTLRCSPKSGHDTVSWYQQALGQGPQFIFQYYEEEERQRGNFPDRFSGHQFPNYSSELNVNALLLGDSALYLCASSLGGTGGTEAFFGQGTRLTVV.

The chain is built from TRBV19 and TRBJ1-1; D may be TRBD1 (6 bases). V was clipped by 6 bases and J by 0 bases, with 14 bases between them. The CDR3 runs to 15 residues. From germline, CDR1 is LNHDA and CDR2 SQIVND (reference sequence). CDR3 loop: CASSRQVSMNTEAFF. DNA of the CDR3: TGTGCCAGTAGCCGACAGGTATCAATGAACACTGAAGCTTTCTTT.

The CDR3 region is CASSEWNVLNEKLFF. The DNA of the CDR3 is TGTGCCAGTAGTGAGTGGAACGTTCTTAATGAAAAACTGTTTTTT. This chain joins TRBV19 and TRBJ1-4; no clear D gene. V lost 5 bases and J 4 bases, leaving 14 bases between the germline ends. The CDR3 consists of 15 residues. Germline assignment: CDR1 LNHDA and CDR2 SQIVND (reference sequence).

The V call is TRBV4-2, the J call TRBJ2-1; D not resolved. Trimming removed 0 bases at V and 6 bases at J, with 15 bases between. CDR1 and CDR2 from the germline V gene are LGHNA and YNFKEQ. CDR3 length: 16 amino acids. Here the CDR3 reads CASSQEPGRSSNEQFF. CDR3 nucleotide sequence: TGTGCCAGCAGCCAAGAACCCGGGCGGTCAAGCAATGAGCAGTTCTTC.

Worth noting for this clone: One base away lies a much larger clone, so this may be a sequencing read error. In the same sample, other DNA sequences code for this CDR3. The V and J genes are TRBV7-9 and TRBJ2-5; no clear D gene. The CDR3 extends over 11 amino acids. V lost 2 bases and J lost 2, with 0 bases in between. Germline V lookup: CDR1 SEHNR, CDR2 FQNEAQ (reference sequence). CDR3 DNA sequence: TGTGCCAGCAGCTTACAAGAGACCCAGTACTTC. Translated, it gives CASSLQETQYF.

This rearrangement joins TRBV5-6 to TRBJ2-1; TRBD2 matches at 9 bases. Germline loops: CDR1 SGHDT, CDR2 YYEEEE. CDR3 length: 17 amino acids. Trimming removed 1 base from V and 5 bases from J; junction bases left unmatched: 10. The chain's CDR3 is CASSLNFWTSVDNEQFF. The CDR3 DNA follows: TGTGCCAGCAGCTTGAACTTTTGGACTAGCGTAGACAATGAGCAGTTCTTC.

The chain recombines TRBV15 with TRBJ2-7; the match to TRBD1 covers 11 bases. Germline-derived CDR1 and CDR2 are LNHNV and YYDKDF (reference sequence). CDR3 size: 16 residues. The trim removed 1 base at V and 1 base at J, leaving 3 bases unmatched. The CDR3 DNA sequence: TGTGCCACCAGCAGAGTCGGGACAGGGGGGTCCTACGAGCAGTACTTC. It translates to CATSRVGTGGSYEQYF.

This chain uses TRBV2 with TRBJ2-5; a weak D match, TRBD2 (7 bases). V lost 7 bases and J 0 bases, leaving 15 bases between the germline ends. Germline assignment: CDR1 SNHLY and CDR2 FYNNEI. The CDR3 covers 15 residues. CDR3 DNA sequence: TGTGCCAGCAAAGGGGGACTACCGTACCAAGAGACCCAGTACTTC. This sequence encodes CASKGGLPYQETQYF.

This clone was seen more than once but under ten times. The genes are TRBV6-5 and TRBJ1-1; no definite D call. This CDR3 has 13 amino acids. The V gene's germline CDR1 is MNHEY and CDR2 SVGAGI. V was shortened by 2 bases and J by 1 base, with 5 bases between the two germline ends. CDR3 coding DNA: TGTGCCAGCAGTTACACAACGAACACTGAAGCTTTCTTT. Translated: CASSYTTNTEAFF.

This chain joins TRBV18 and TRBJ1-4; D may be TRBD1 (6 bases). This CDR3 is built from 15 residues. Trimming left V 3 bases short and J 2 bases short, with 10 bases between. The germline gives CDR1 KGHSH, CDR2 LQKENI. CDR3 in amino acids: CASSPPDRTNEKLFF. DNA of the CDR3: TGTGCCAGCTCACCCCCCGACAGGACTAATGAAAAACTGTTTTTT.

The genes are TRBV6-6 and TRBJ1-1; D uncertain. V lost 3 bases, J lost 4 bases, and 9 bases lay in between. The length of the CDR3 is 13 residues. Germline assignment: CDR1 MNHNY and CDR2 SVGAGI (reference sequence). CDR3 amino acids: CASSYVIFTEAFF. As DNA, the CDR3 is TGTGCCAGCAGTTATGTGATTTTCACTGAAGCTTTCTTT.

CDR3 DNA sequence: TGCGCCAGCGCTTCCATGGATACGCAGTATTTT. Its translation: CASASMDTQYF. The chain has TRBV5-1 and TRBJ2-3; D is unclear. Germline values: CDR1 SGHRS, CDR2 YFSETQ. The CDR3 spans 11 residues. Trimming left V 7 bases short and J 6 bases short, with 9 bases between.

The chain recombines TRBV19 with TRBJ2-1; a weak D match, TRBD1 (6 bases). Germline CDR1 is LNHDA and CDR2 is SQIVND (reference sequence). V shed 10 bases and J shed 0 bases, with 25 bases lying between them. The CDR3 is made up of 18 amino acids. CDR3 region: CATRKGQGLKISYNEQFF. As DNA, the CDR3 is TGTGCCACTAGGAAGGGACAAGGGTTAAAGATCTCCTACAATGAGCAGTTCTTC. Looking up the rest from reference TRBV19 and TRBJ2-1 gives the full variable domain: DGGITQSPKYLFRKEGQNVTLSCEQNLNHDAMYWYRQDPGQGLRLIYYSQIVNDFQKGDIAEGYSVSREKKESFPLTVTSAQKNPTAFYLCATRKGQGLKISYNEQFFGPGTRLTVL.

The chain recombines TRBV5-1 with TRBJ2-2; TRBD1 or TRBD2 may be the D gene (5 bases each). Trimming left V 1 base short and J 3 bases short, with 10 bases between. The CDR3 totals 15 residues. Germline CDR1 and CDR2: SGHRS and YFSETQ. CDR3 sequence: CASSLPVGDTGELFF. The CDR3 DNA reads TGCGCCAGCAGCTTGCCGGTGGGGGACACCGGGGAGCTGTTTTTT.

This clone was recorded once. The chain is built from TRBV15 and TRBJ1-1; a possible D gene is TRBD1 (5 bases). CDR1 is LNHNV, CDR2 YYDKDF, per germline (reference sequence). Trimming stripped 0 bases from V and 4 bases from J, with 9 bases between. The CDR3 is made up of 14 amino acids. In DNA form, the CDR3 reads TGTGCCACCAGCAGAGATGCGGGGGTCACTGAAGCTTTCTTT. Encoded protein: CATSRDAGVTEAFF.

CDR3 DNA: TGTGCCAGCAGAAAAGGAGGGCCTAATTCACCCCTCCACTTT. It translates to CASRKGGPNSPLHF. The rearrangement uses TRBV5-8 and TRBJ1-6; D remains unclear. Looked up from germline, CDR1 is SGHTS and CDR2 is YDEGEE. Trimming pared 5 bases from V and 6 bases from J, leaving 12 bases between. The CDR3 contains 14 residues.

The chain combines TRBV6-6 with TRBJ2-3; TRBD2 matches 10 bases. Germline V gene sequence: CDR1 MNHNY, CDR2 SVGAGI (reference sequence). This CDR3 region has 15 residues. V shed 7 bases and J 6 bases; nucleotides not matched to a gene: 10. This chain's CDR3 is CASTLSGTSADTQYF. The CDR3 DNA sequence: TGTGCCAGCACCCTGTCCGGGACTAGCGCCGATACGCAGTATTTT.

CDR3 region: CASTSRPTSGGKPSSYNEQFF. In nucleotides, the CDR3 is TGTGCCAGCACCTCCCGGCCCACTAGCGGGGGAAAGCCCAGCTCCTACAATGAGCAGTTCTTC. V is TRBV27 and J is TRBJ2-1, with 11 bases that match TRBD2. This CDR3 has 21 residues. The germline gives CDR1 MNHEY, CDR2 SMNVEV (reference sequence). V lost 7 bases to trimming and J lost 0 bases; unmatched junction nucleotides: 20.

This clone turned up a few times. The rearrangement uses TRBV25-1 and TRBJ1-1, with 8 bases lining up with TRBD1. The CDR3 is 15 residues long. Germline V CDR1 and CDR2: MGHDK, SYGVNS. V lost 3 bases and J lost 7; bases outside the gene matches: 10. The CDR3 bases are TGTGCCAGCAGTGACGCAGGGACAGGAGCATTTGAAGCTTTCTTT. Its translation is CASSDAGTGAFEAFF.

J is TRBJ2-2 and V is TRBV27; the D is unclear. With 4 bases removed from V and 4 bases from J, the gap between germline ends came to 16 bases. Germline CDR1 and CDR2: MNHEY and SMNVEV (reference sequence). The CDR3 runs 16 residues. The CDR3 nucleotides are TGTGCCAGCAGTTCCCCTTATGCCCCCTTCACCGGGGAGCTGTTTTTT. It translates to CASSSPYAPFTGELFF.

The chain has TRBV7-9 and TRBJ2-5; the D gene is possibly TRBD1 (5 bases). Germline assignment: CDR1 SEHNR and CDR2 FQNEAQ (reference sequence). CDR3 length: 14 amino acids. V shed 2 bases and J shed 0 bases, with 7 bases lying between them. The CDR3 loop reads CASSLSRDQETQYF. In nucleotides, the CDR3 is TGTGCCAGCAGCTTATCCAGGGACCAAGAGACCCAGTACTTC.

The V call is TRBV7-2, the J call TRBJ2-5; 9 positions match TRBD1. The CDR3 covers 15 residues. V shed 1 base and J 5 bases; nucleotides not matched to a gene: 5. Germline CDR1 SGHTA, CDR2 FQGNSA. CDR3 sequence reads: CASSLGDRVDETQYF. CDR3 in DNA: TGTGCCAGCAGCTTAGGGGACAGGGTGGACGAGACCCAGTACTTC.